This paragraph covers one TCR beta chain sequence. This sample is drawn from a study of blood T cell repertoires in COVID-19. In the study overall: The study drew acute and convalescent COVID-19 samples from the United States, Italy and Spain.

V lost 5 bases and J 0 bases, leaving 14 bases between the germline ends. Per the germline V gene, CDR1 is LNHDA and CDR2 is SQIVND (reference sequence). The CDR3 runs 16 residues. Authors' data handling: Amplifying reference gene primers gave estimates of nucleated cell counts. Clones were sequenced by immunoSEQ multiplex PCR, and TCRdb holds only the in-frame ones, with some missing. V and J calls and clone size are as listed in that table; D and trimming were resolved from the DNA. The profile covers tens of thousands of clones, with over 80% appearing a single time and 15% to 19% taken by the ten largest.

The sequenced material came from peripheral blood. The gene calls are TRBV19 and TRBJ2-1, with unresolved D. This TCR derives from a woman aged 25-40 years in a cohort sampled during active COVID-19. The chain's CDR3 is CASSSSTRSSYNEQFF. In DNA form, the CDR3 reads TGTGCCAGTAGTTCTTCGACGCGGAGCTCCTACAATGAGCAGTTCTTC.